This entry lists 9 T cell receptor beta chains sequenced from one sample in a study of blood T cell repertoires in COVID-19. TCRdb's copy holds only in-frame clones and misses some; the assay was immunoSEQ multiplex PCR. Seen here are around 120,000 clones, roughly 90% observed once, and the top ten hold approximately 8%. The sequenced sample was peripheral blood. All receptors derive from a man aged 45-65 years with acute or convalescent COVID-19.

The chain joins TRBV10-3 to TRBJ1-3; 7 bases are a match to TRBD1. Germline trimming cut 4 bases from V and 5 bases from J; bases unmatched to any gene: 5. This CDR3 is 14 amino acids long. CDR1 is ENHRY, CDR2 SYGVKD, per germline. CDR3 nucleotides: TGTGCCATCAGTGTAACAGGGGATCGAAACACCATATATTTT. It yields the protein CAISVTGDRNTIYF.

A single count supports this clone. This rearrangement joins TRBV30 to TRBJ1-6; TRBD1 matches at 8 bases. The CDR3 spans 14 residues. From germline, CDR1 is GTSNPN and CDR2 SVGIG (reference sequence). Unmatched junction bases numbered 10, after V lost 8 bases and J lost 7 bases. This CDR3 is CAGQRGTGNSPLHF. In nucleotides, the CDR3 is TGTGCCGGACAGAGGGGGACAGGAAATTCACCCCTCCACTTT. Full variable domain (remainder filled in from reference TRBV30 and TRBJ1-6): SQTIHQWPATLVQPVGSPLSLECTVEGTSNPNLYWYRQAAGRGLQLLFYSVGIGQISSEVPQNLSASRPQDRQFILSSKKLLLSDSGFYLCAGQRGTGNSPLHFGNGTRLTVT.

The chain uses TRBV7-9 and TRBJ2-6; possibly TRBD1 for D (6 bases). Germline CDR1 SEHNR, CDR2 FQNEAQ (reference sequence). The CDR3 is 16 residues long. The V end was cut by 1 base, the J end by 4 bases, with 11 bases between. This chain's CDR3 is CASSLDTGPGANVLTF. The CDR3 DNA reads TGTGCCAGCAGCTTAGATACAGGGCCCGGGGCCAACGTCCTGACTTTC. Combining the CDR3 with reference TRBV7-9 and TRBJ2-6 gives the whole variable domain DTGVSQNPRHKITKRGQNVTFRCDPISEHNRLYWYRQTLGQGPEFLTYFQNEAQLEKSRLLSDRFSAERPKGSFSTLEIQRTEQGDSAMYLCASSLDTGPGANVLTFGAGSRLTVL.

The genes are TRBV18 and TRBJ1-5; no firm D call. Germline V gene sequence: CDR1 KGHSH, CDR2 LQKENI. Trimming pared 3 bases from V and 4 bases from J, leaving 7 bases between. The CDR3 sequence is 13 residues long. The CDR3: CASSPSLNQPQHF. The CDR3 bases are TGTGCCAGCTCACCGTCACTGAATCAGCCCCAGCATTTT.

This clone has more than one count but fewer than ten. The V gene is TRBV19, the J gene TRBJ1-5; D is undetermined. Per the germline V gene, CDR1 is LNHDA and CDR2 is SQIVND (reference sequence). Trimming removed 7 bases from V and 2 bases from J, with 9 bases in between. The CDR3 totals 13 residues. The CDR3 coding sequence is TGTGCCAGTATCGCCCAGGGCAATCAGCCCCAGCATTTT. It yields the protein CASIAQGNQPQHF. Full variable domain (rest looked up from reference TRBV19 and TRBJ1-5): DGGITQSPKYLFRKEGQNVTLSCEQNLNHDAMYWYRQDPGQGLRLIYYSQIVNDFQKGDIAEGYSVSREKKESFPLTVTSAQKNPTAFYLCASIAQGNQPQHFGDGTRLSIL.

The rearrangement joins TRBV19 to TRBJ2-7; 13 positions agree with TRBD2. V lost 11 bases to trimming and J lost 5 bases; unmatched junction nucleotides: 3. Germline values: CDR1 LNHDA, CDR2 SQIVND (reference sequence). The CDR3 consists of 12 residues. As DNA, the CDR3 is TGTGCCTCGGGACTAGCGGGAAACGAGCAGTACTTC. Translated, it gives CASGLAGNEQYF.

The chain links TRBV7-6 to TRBJ2-2; 9 bases fit TRBD2. The CDR3 runs 17 residues. The V gene end was trimmed by 5 bases and the J gene end by 4 bases; junction bases not matched to a gene: 11. Looked up from germline, CDR1 is SGHVS and CDR2 is FNYEAQ. This chain's CDR3 is CASSRRAGTSSTGELFF. CDR3 bases: TGTGCCAGCAGCCGCCGAGCTGGGACTAGCTCCACCGGGGAGCTGTTTTTT.

The rearrangement links TRBV19 to TRBJ2-1, with 11 bases identical to TRBD2. The CDR3 length is 15 residues. Germline CDR1 and CDR2: LNHDA and SQIVND (reference sequence). Losses at the gene ends were 5 bases for V and 4 bases for J; bases not matched to a gene: 4. CDR3 coding DNA: TGTGCCAGTAGTTTGGCTAGCGGGAGGTACAATGAGCAGTTCTTC. It yields the protein CASSLASGRYNEQFF.

This clone has just one count. The chain is built from TRBV24-1 and TRBJ2-3; 12 nucleotides align to TRBD2. Trimming at V came to 4 bases and at J to 5 bases, leaving 3 bases not matched to a gene. This CDR3 contains 15 residues. Germline V lookup: CDR1 KGHDR, CDR2 SFDVKD. The chain's CDR3 is CATSDATSGRDTQYF. The CDR3 DNA reads as TGTGCCACCAGTGACGCGACTAGCGGGAGAGATACGCAGTATTTT.